What follows are 11 T cell receptor beta chains derived from one specimen sequenced in a study of T cell responses to AZD1222 COVID-19 vaccine. Clones were sequenced by immunoSEQ multiplex PCR, and TCRdb holds only the in-frame ones, with some missing. Among approximately 210,000 clones listed, around 94% were seen once. Sequencing was performed on peripheral blood, taken 28 days after the second dose of the MenACWY control vaccine. These TCRs come from an adult who received the MenACWY meningococcal vaccine as a control.

The chain is built from TRBV19 and TRBJ1-2; D is uncertain. Germline CDR1 and CDR2: LNHDA and SQIVND (reference sequence). Trimming cost V 5 bases and J 4 bases, with 14 bases left between them. The CDR3 is 14 residues long. CDR3 DNA: TGTGCCAGTAGTCGCGTCGGGAGAGGCTATGGCTACACCTTC. This sequence encodes CASSRVGRGYGYTF.

This chain uses TRBV6-2 or TRBV6-3 with TRBJ2-1; 9 positions match TRBD2. V shed 5 bases and J 5 bases; nucleotides not matched to a gene: 10. The CDR3 is 16 amino acids. Germline assignment: CDR1 MNHEY and CDR2 SVGEGT. CDR3: CASSPDLSGRNNEQFF. Written as DNA, the CDR3 is TGTGCCAGCAGTCCCGACCTGAGCGGGAGGAACAATGAGCAGTTCTTC.

The V call is TRBV18, the J call TRBJ2-2; maybe TRBD1 (6 bases). In germline, CDR1 is KGHSH, CDR2 LQKENI. The CDR3 is made up of 12 amino acids. V was pared by 3 bases and J by 7 bases, with 6 bases between. The CDR3 here is CASSPDSGELFF. In DNA, the CDR3 is TGTGCCAGCTCACCGGACAGCGGGGAGCTGTTTTTT.

The chain employs TRBV12-2 and TRBJ1-1; the table calls TRBD1, which could not be checked here. TRBV12-2 is designated a pseudogene. The CDR3 runs 15 residues. CDR3 in DNA: TGTGCAAGTCGCTTTGTCGCAGGGGGCAGGACTGAAGCTTTCTTT. Amino acids: CASRFVAGGRTEAFF.

The CDR3 region is CASSLGDSTDTQYF. The CDR3 DNA is TGCGCCAGCAGCTTGGGGGACAGCACAGATACGCAGTATTTT. This sequence joins TRBV5-1 and TRBJ2-3; tentatively, D is TRBD1 or TRBD2 (5 bases each). This CDR3 region has 14 residues. The V end was cut by 0 bases, the J end by 0 bases, with 5 bases between. Germline CDR1 is SGHRS and CDR2 is YFSETQ.

This chain uses TRBV28 with TRBJ1-1, with D perhaps matching TRBD1 (5 bases). Germline V gene data show CDR1 as MDHEN and CDR2 as SYDVKM. Trimming left V 2 bases short and J 6 bases short, with 7 bases between. The CDR3 totals 12 residues. CDR3 residues: CASSLGQPEAFF. For the CDR3, the DNA is TGTGCCAGCAGTTTAGGACAACCTGAAGCTTTCTTT.

The chain combines TRBV6-5 with TRBJ1-2; D not certain. There are 13 residues in the CDR3. Germline loops: CDR1 MNHEY, CDR2 SVGAGI. V lost 6 bases and J lost 1, with 9 bases in between. The CDR3 loop is CASSRGVNYGYTF. The CDR3 coding sequence is TGTGCCAGCAGCCGCGGGGTTAACTATGGCTACACCTTC.

In nucleotides, the CDR3 is TGTGCCAGCAGCTTAGCTGCCGGCCTGTACAATGAGCAGTTCTTC. It codes for CASSLAAGLYNEQFF. V and J are TRBV7-9 and TRBJ2-1; D is uncertain. Trimming removed 0 bases at V and 4 bases at J, with 10 bases between. In germline, CDR1 is SEHNR, CDR2 FQNEAQ (reference sequence). The CDR3 is 15 residues long.

The chain joins TRBV5-6 to TRBJ2-7; 11 bases are shared with TRBD2. The CDR3 sequence is 17 residues long. After removal of 4 bases from V and 4 bases from J, the junction contained 13 bases not matched to a gene. The germline gives CDR1 SGHDT, CDR2 YYEEEE. This chain's CDR3 is CASSSSGTSGPSYEQYF. DNA of the CDR3: TGTGCCAGCAGCAGCTCCGGGACTAGCGGCCCCAGTTACGAGCAGTACTTC.

This chain connects TRBV6-2 or TRBV6-3 to TRBJ1-4, with 7 bases matching TRBD1. Germline V lookup: CDR1 MNHEY, CDR2 SVGEGT. The CDR3 runs to 15 residues. V shed 2 bases and J 6 bases; nucleotides not matched to a gene: 6. The CDR3 is CASSYPGQHYEKLFF. As DNA, the CDR3 is TGTGCCAGCAGTTACCCGGGACAGCATTATGAAAAACTGTTTTTT.

V is TRBV7-2 and J is TRBJ1-2; weak D call: TRBD1 (5 bases). V was trimmed by 2 bases and J by 8 bases, leaving 12 bases between them. In germline, CDR1 is SGHTA, CDR2 FQGNSA. CDR3 length: 13 amino acids. CDR3 amino acids: CASSLTGPDGYTF. Written as DNA, the CDR3 is TGTGCCAGCAGCTTAACAGGCCCCGACGGCTACACCTTC.